There are a few counts of the clone carrying this TCR beta chain. Time point specified: pre-sensitization, week 0. Treatment meaning: therapeutic diphenylcyclopropenone sensitization with weekly scalp DPC. TCRdb passed the RACE reads through MiXCR, listing each CDR3 protein once. The table has around 95,000 distinct CDR3 sequences, roughly a tenth seen once. The CDR3 spans 15 residues. The germline V gene has CDR1 MNHEY and CDR2 SMNVEV (reference sequence). V was clipped by 5 bases and J by 9 bases; unmatched bases: 8. This record comes from a study of human T cells and chemical hapten exposure. This sequence was found in a woman in her sixties with alopecia areata. Some clones in this sample may be carry-over from other donors' samples. The chain uses TRBV27 and TRBJ1-6; 9 nucleotides match TRBD1. This material consisted of whole blood, taken in connection with sensitization to the hapten diphenylcyclopropenone (DPC). Here the CDR3 reads CASSPFGTGTSPLHF. The CDR3 DNA is TGTGCCAGCAGTCCCTTCGGGACAGGGACTTCACCCCTCCACTTT.